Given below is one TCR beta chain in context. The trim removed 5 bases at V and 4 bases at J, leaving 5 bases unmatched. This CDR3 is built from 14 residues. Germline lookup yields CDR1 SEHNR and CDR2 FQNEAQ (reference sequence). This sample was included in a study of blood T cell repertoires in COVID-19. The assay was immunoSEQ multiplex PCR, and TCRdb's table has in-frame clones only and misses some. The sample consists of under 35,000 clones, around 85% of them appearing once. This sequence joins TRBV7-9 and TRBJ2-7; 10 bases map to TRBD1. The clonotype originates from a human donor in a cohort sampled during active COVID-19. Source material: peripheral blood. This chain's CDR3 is CASSPGTGVYEQYF. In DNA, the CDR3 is TGTGCCAGCAGCCCCGGGACAGGGGTTTACGAGCAGTACTTC.